The 11 T cell receptor beta chains below were found in one sample sequenced in a study of OX40 agonist ivuxolimab in advanced cancers. Some clones are missing from TCRdb's copy, which holds only in-frame ones; the method was immunoSEQ multiplex PCR. The repertoire holds about 35,000 clones, with around 80% as singletons. The material was CD4+ or CD8+ T cells sorted from blood, obtained in a trial of the OX40 agonist ivuxolimab. The receptors stem from an adult with an advanced solid tumor such as melanoma, head and neck, liver or kidney cancer.

This clone was counted between two and nine times. The chain is built from TRBV7-9 and TRBJ1-1, with unresolved D. The CDR3 has 13 amino acids. The V gene lost 6 bases and the J gene lost 4 bases, with 12 bases spanning the gap. Germline V gene sequence: CDR1 SEHNR, CDR2 FQNEAQ (reference sequence). The CDR3: CASSQTEATEAFF. CDR3 bases: TGTGCCAGCAGTCAAACAGAAGCCACTGAAGCTTTCTTT. The full variable domain, rest sourced from reference TRBV7-9 and TRBJ1-1, is DTGVSQNPRHKITKRGQNVTFRCDPISEHNRLYWYRQTLGQGPEFLTYFQNEAQLEKSRLLSDRFSAERPKGSFSTLEIQRTEQGDSAMYLCASSQTEATEAFFGQGTRLTVV.

This clone was seen once. CDR3 loop: CASSQEDEQYF. CDR3 bases: TGCGCCAGCAGCCAAGAGGACGAGCAGTACTTC. The chain has TRBV4-1 and TRBJ2-7; D is ambiguous. V gave up 0 bases and J gave up 5 bases, with 2 bases separating them. The CDR3 totals 11 residues. In germline, CDR1 is MGHRA, CDR2 YSYEKL.

The chain couples TRBV19 to TRBJ1-1, with D uncertain. The CDR3 contains 15 residues. V lost 7 bases to trimming and J lost 0 bases, with 15 bases between them. Per germline, CDR1 LNHDA and CDR2 SQIVND (reference sequence). The CDR3 loop reads CASKFRKELNTEAFF. CDR3 coding DNA: TGTGCCAGTAAGTTTAGAAAAGAACTGAACACTGAAGCTTTCTTT.

The chain couples TRBV13 to TRBJ2-7; D may be TRBD1 (6 bases). CDR3 length: 12 residues. Germline CDR1 is PRHDT and CDR2 is FYEKMQ (reference sequence). V gave up 5 bases and J gave up 4 bases, with 9 bases separating them. CDR3 protein: CASSAGQYEQYF. The DNA of the CDR3 is TGTGCCAGCAGCGCCGGACAGTACGAGCAGTACTTC.

There are a few counts of this clone. V is TRBV29-1 and J is TRBJ1-2, with D tentatively TRBD1 (6 bases). V was shortened by 7 bases and J by 8 bases, with 29 bases between the two germline ends. The CDR3 is 16 residues long. Germline V CDR1 and CDR2: SQVTM, ANQGSEA. The CDR3 reads CSAELGGAGTRDGYTF. CDR3 sequence (DNA): TGCAGCGCCGAACTCGGGGGGGCAGGCACAAGAGACGGCTACACCTTC. Filled out from reference TRBV29-1 and TRBJ1-2, the complete variable domain reads SAVISQKPSRDICQRGTSLTIQCQVDSQVTMMFWYRQQPGQSLTLIATANQGSEATYESGFVIDKFPISRPNLTFSTLTVSNMSPEDSSIYLCSAELGGAGTRDGYTFGSGTRLTVV.

V gene TRBV7-9 combines with J gene TRBJ2-4; 8 bases line up with TRBD2. The CDR3 has 18 residues. Germline trimming cut 5 bases from V and 0 bases from J; bases unmatched to any gene: 12. CDR1 is SEHNR and CDR2 is FQNEAQ in the germline V gene (reference sequence). CDR3 bases: TGTGCCAGCAGCGAGGGGACTAGTTTGGGACTAGCCAAAAACATTCAGTACTTC. Its translation is CASSEGTSLGLAKNIQYF.

In regard to this clone: As the CDR3 is not closed by the conserved phenylalanine or tryptophan, this likely results from a read error. The DNA is omitted, as the CDR3 cannot be located on it reliably, and the CDR3 follows TCRdb's listing. The chain uses TRBV6-5 and TRBJ1-3. The CDR3 comprises 12 residues, both ends counted. Germline V lookup: CDR1 MNHEY, CDR2 SVGAGI. The CDR3 sequence is CASSYSLDCVLR.

V gene TRBV7-9 combines with J gene TRBJ1-1; TRBD1 might be the D (5 bases). Germline CDR1 reads SEHNR; CDR2 reads FQNEAQ (reference sequence). Between the trimmed V and J ends, which lost 2 bases and 3 bases, there was a span of 10 bases. CDR3 length equals 14 residues. CDR3 amino acids: CASSLHGGDTEAFF. CDR3 bases: TGTGCCAGCAGCTTACATGGGGGTGACACTGAAGCTTTCTTT.

The genes are TRBV9 and TRBJ2-5; 13 bases align to TRBD2. Germline V gene sequence: CDR1 SGDLS, CDR2 YYNGEE. The CDR3 consists of 17 residues. The V gene end was trimmed by 0 bases and the J gene end by 5 bases; junction bases not matched to a gene: 7. CDR3 sequence (DNA): TGTGCCAGCAGCGTAGGTGGGACTAGCGGGGTGGCGGAGACCCAGTACTTC. It translates to CASSVGGTSGVAETQYF.

The CDR3 DNA sequence: TGTGCCAGCAGCTCCCTCGGGGGGCCATCCTACAATGAGCAGTTCTTC. Residues: CASSSLGGPSYNEQFF. The J gene is TRBJ2-1, the V gene TRBV7-9; TRBD2 is a possible D gene (7 bases). The germline V gene has CDR1 SEHNR and CDR2 FQNEAQ (reference sequence). The CDR3 totals 16 residues. Trimming took off 4 bases at V and 1 base at J, with 14 bases between the two ends. The variable domain in full, with the rest retrieved from reference TRBV7-9 and TRBJ2-1, is DTGVSQNPRHKITKRGQNVTFRCDPISEHNRLYWYRQTLGQGPEFLTYFQNEAQLEKSRLLSDRFSAERPKGSFSTLEIQRTEQGDSAMYLCASSSLGGPSYNEQFFGPGTRLTVL.

CDR3 DNA sequence: TGCAGCGACCCCAAAGCGAACTCTGGAAACACCATATATTTT. Its protein product is CSDPKANSGNTIYF. The chain employs TRBV29-1 and TRBJ1-3; D is undetermined. The CDR3 is 14 amino acids. V lost 7 bases and J 0 bases, leaving 13 bases between the germline ends. Germline V gives CDR1 SQVTM, CDR2 ANQGSEA. Full variable domain (rest looked up from reference TRBV29-1 and TRBJ1-3): SAVISQKPSRDICQRGTSLTIQCQVDSQVTMMFWYRQQPGQSLTLIATANQGSEATYESGFVIDKFPISRPNLTFSTLTVSNMSPEDSSIYLCSDPKANSGNTIYFGEGSWLTVV.